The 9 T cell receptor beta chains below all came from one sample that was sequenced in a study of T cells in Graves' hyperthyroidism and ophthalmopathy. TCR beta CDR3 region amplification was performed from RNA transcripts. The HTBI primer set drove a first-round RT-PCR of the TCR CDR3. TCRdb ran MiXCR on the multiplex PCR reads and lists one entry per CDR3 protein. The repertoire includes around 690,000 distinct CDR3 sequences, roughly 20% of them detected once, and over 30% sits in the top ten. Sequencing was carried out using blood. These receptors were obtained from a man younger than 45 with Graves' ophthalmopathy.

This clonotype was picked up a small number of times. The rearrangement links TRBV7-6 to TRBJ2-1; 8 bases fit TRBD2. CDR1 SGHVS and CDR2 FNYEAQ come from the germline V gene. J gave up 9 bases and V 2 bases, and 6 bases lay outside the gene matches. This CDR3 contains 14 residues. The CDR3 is CASSLSAGEFEQFF. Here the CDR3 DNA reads TGTGCCAGCAGCTTATCAGCGGGAGAGTTTGAGCAGTTCTTC. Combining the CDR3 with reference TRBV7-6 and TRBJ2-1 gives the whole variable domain GAGVSQSPRYKVTKRGQDVALRCDPISGHVSLYWYRQALGQGPEFLTYFNYEAQQDKSGLPNDRFSAERPEGSISTLTIQRTEQRDSAMYRCASSLSAGEFEQFFGPGTRLTVL.

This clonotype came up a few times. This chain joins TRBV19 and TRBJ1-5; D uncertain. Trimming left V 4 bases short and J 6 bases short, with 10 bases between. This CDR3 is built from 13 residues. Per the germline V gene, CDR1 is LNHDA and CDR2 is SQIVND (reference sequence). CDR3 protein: CASSNLGGQPQHF. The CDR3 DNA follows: TGTGCCAGTAGTAACCTCGGCGGTCAGCCCCAGCATTTT.

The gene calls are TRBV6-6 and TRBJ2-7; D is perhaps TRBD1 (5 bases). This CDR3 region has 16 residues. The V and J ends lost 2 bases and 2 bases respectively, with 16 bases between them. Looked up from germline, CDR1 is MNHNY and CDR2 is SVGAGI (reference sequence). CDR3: CASSYLRTSAAYEQYF. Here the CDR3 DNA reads TGTGCCAGCAGTTACCTTCGGACAAGTGCCGCCTACGAGCAGTACTTC.

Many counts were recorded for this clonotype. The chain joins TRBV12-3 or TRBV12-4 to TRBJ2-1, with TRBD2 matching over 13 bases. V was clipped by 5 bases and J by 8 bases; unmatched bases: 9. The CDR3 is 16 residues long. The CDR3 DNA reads TGTGCCAGCAGTCTCCGGACTAGCGGGAGAGGGGATGAGCAGTTCTTC. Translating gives CASSLRTSGRGDEQFF.

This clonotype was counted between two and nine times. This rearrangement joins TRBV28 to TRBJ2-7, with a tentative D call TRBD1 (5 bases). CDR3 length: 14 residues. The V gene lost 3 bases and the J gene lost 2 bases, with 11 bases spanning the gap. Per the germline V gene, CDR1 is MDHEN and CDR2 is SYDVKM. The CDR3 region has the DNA TGTGCCAGCAGTTTGGACACCCCGCCCTACGAGCAGTACTTC. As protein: CASSLDTPPYEQYF.

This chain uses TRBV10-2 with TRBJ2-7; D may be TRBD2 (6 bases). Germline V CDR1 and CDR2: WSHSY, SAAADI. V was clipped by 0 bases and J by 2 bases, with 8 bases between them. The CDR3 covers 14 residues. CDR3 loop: CASSESRGTYEQYF. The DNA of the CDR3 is TGCGCCAGCAGTGAGTCGCGGGGAACCTACGAGCAGTACTTC.

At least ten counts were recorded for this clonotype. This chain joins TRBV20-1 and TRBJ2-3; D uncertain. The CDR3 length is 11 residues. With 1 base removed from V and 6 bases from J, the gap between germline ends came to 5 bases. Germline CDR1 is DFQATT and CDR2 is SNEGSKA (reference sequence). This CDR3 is CSARVADTQYF. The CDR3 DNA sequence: TGCAGTGCTAGAGTTGCGGATACGCAGTATTTT.

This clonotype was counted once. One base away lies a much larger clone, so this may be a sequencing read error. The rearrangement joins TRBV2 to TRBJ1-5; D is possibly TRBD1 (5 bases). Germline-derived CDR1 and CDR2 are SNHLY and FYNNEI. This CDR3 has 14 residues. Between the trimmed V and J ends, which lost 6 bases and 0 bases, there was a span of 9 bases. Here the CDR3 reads CASSRGVSNQPQHF. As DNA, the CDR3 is TGTGCCAGCAGCCGGGGGGTTAGCAATCAGCCCCAGCATTTT.

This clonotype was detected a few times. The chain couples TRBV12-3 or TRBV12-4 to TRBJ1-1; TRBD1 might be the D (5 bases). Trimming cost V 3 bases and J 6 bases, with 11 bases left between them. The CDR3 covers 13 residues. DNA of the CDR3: TGTGCCAGCAGTTTCGCGGGGCGGGCTGAAGCTTTCTTT. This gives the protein CASSFAGRAEAFF.